These 5 T cell receptor beta chains were all obtained from the same sample, sequenced in a study of T cell responses to AZD1222 COVID-19 vaccine. The table came from immunoSEQ multiplex PCR; TCRdb's copy has only in-frame clones and leaves some out. The sample lists roughly 100,000 clones, about four fifths seen once, with over 15% in the top ten. The material sequenced was peripheral blood, taken on day 0 of AZD1222 vaccination. These receptors all come from an adult in good health.

The chain combines TRBV18 with TRBJ1-1, with D possibly matching TRBD1 (5 bases). Germline V gene data show CDR1 as KGHSH and CDR2 as LQKENI. The V and J ends lost 3 bases and 5 bases respectively, with 22 bases between them. The CDR3 runs 17 residues. CDR3 sequence (DNA): TGTGCCAGCTCACCGGGGCAGGGAAAAAATCTCGGGACTGAAGCTTTCTTT. Its translation is CASSPGQGKNLGTEAFF.

V gene TRBV24-1 combines with J gene TRBJ2-7; no definite D call. CDR1 is KGHDR, CDR2 SFDVKD, per germline. Trimming pared 4 bases from V and 2 bases from J, leaving 2 bases between. The CDR3 length is 11 residues. The CDR3 sequence: CATSDAYEQYF. CDR3 sequence (DNA): TGTGCCACCAGTGACGCCTACGAGCAGTACTTC.

The chain carries TRBV6-4 and TRBJ1-2; no firm D call. Trimming cost V 0 bases and J 0 bases, with 11 bases left between them. Germline CDR1 and CDR2: MRHNA and SNTAGT. The CDR3 has 16 amino acids. The chain's CDR3 is CASSDSRPHSNYGYTF. DNA of the CDR3: TGTGCCAGCAGTGACTCCCGCCCCCATTCTAACTATGGCTACACCTTC.

J is TRBJ2-1 and V is TRBV5-6; D might be TRBD2 (5 bases). The CDR3 is made up of 14 amino acids. Germline CDR1 is SGHDT and CDR2 is YYEEEE. Trimming stripped 1 base from V and 11 bases from J, with 16 bases between. CDR3 region: CASSLRAVGSQQFF. The CDR3 coding sequence is TGTGCCAGCAGCTTGAGAGCGGTAGGGTCTCAGCAGTTCTTC. Complete variable domain (other parts from reference TRBV5-6 and TRBJ2-1): DAGVTQSPTHLIKTRGQQVTLRCSPKSGHDTVSWYQQALGQGPQFIFQYYEEEERQRGNFPDRFSGHQFPNYSSELNVNALLLGDSALYLCASSLRAVGSQQFFGPGTRLTVL.

The chain is built from TRBV15 and TRBJ1-3; possibly TRBD1 for D (5 bases). CDR3 size: 16 residues. Looked up from germline, CDR1 is LNHNV and CDR2 is YYDKDF (reference sequence). The V end lost 0 bases, the J end lost 1 base, and 10 bases lay between the germline ends. The CDR3 sequence: CATSRDRGGSGNTIYF. In DNA, the CDR3 is TGTGCCACCAGCAGAGATCGTGGGGGATCTGGAAACACCATATATTTT.